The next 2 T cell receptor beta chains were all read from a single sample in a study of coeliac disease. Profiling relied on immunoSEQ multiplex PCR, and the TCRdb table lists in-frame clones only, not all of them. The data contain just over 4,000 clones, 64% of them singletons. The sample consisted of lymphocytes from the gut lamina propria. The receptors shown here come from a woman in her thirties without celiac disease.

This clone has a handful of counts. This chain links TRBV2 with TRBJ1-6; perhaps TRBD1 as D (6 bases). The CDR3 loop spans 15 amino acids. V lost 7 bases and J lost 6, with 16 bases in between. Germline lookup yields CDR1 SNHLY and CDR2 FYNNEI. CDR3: CASKSHGQSNSPLHF. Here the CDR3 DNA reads TGTGCCAGCAAATCACATGGACAGTCTAATTCACCCCTCCACTTT.

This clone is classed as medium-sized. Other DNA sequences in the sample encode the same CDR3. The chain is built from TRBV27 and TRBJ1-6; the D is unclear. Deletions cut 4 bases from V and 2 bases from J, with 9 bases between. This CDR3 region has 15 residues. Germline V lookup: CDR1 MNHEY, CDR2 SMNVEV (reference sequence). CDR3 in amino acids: CASSSLGAYNSPLHF. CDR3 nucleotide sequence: TGTGCCAGCAGTTCACTGGGCGCCTATAATTCACCCCTCCACTTT.